The clone carrying this T cell receptor (beta chain) occurred a few times. This entry is derived from a study of identical twins. Via MiXCR, TCRdb re-called the 5' RACE reads, giving one row per CDR3 protein. Of roughly 350,000 distinct CDR3 sequences in the sample, roughly 10% were seen once. CDR3 length equals 13 residues. V lost 7 bases to trimming and J lost 0 bases, with 10 bases between them. CDR1 and CDR2 (germline): SQVTM, ANQGSEA. The TCR originated in a woman aged 50 to 60 in good health. The sequenced material came from naive T cells sorted from blood. The chain joins TRBV29-1 to TRBJ2-1; D possibly corresponds to TRBD2 (6 bases). The DNA for the CDR3 is TGCAGCGCCGCAGCGGGCTCCTACAATGAGCAGTTCTTC. It yields the protein CSAAAGSYNEQFF.